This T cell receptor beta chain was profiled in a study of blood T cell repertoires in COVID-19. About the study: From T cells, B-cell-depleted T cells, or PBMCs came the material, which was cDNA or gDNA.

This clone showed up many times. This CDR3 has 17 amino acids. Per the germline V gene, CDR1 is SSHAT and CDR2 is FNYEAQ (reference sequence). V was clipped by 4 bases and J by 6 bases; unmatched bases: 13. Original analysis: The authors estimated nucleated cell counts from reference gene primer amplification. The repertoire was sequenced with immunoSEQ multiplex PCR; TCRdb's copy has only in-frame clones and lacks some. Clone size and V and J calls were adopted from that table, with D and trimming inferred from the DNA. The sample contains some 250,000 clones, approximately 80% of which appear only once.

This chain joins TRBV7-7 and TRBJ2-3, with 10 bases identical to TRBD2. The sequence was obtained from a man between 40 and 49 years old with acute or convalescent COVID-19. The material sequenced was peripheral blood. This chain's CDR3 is CASSSSPSGSPADTQYF. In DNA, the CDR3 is TGTGCCAGCAGCTCCTCCCCTAGCGGGAGCCCGGCGGATACGCAGTATTTT.